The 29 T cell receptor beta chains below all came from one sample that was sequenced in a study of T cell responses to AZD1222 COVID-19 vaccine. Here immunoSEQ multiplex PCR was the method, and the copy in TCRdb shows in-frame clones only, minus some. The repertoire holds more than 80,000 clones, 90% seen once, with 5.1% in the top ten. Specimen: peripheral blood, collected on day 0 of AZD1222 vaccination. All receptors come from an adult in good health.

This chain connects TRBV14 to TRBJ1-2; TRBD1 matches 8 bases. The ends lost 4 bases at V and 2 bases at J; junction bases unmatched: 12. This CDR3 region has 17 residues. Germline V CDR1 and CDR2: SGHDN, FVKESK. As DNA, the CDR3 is TGTGCCAGCAGCCCAACCGGACAGGGTAGGACGAACTATGGCTACACCTTC. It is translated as CASSPTGQGRTNYGYTF.

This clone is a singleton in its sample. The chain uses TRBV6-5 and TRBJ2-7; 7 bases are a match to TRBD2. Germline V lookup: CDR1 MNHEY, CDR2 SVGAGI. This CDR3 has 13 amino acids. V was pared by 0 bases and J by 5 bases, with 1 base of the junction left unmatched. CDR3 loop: CASSYSRENEQYF. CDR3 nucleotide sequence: TGTGCCAGCAGTTACTCGCGGGAGAACGAGCAGTACTTC.

DNA of the CDR3: TGTGCCAGTAGTATCCCCGGGATTGCGCGCACTGAAGCTTTCTTT. Protein product: CASSIPGIARTEAFF. V usage is TRBV19 and J usage is TRBJ1-1; D is unresolved. This CDR3 contains 15 residues. V was pared by 3 bases and J by 4 bases, with 15 bases between. CDR1 is LNHDA, CDR2 SQIVND, per germline (reference sequence).

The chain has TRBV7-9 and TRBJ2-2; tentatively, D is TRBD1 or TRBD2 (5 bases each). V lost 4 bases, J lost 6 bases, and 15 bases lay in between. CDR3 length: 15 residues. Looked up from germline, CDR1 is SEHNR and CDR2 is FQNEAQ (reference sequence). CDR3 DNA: TGTGCCAGCAGCTCCCGGGACCGGGGAGCCGGGGAGCTGTTTTTT. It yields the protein CASSSRDRGAGELFF.

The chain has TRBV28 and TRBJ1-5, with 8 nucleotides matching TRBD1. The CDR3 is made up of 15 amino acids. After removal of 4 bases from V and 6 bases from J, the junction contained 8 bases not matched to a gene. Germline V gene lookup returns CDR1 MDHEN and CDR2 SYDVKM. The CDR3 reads CASSWWEQGGQPQHF. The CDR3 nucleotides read TGTGCCAGCAGTTGGTGGGAACAGGGGGGTCAGCCCCAGCATTTT. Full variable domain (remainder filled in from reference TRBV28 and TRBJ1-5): DVKVTQSSRYLVKRTGEKVFLECVQDMDHENMFWYRQDPGLGLRLIYFSYDVKMKEKGDIPEGYSVSREKKERFSLILESASTNQTSMYLCASSWWEQGGQPQHFGDGTRLSIL.

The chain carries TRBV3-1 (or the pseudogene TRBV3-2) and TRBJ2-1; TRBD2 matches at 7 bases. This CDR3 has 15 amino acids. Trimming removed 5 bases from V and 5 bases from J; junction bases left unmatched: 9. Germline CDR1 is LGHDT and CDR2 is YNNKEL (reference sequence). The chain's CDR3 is CASSSPTGGNNEQFF. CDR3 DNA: TGTGCCAGCAGCTCACCCACCGGGGGGAACAATGAGCAGTTCTTC.

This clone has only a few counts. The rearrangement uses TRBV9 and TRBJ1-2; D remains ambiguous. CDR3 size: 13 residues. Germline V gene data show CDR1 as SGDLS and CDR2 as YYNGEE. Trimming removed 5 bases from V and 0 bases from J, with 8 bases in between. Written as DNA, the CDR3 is TGTGCCAGCAGTCCCAGGACTAACTATGGCTACACCTTC. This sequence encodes CASSPRTNYGYTF.

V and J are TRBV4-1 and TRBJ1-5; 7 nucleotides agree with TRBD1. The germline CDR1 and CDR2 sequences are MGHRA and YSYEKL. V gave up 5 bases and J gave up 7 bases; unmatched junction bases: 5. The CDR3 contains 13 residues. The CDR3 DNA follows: TGCGCCAGCAGCAACCAGGGGGGACAGCCCCAGCATTTT. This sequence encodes CASSNQGGQPQHF.

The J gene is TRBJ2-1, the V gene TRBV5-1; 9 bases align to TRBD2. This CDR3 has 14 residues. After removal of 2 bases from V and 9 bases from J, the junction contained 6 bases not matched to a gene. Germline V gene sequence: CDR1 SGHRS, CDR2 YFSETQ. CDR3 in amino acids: CASSFYSGSFEQFF. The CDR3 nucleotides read TGCGCCAGCAGCTTTTATAGCGGGAGTTTTGAGCAGTTCTTC. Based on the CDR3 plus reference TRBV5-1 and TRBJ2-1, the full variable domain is KAGVTQTPRYLIKTRGQQVTLSCSPISGHRSVSWYQQTPGQGLQFLFEYFSETQRNKGNFPGRFSGRQFSNSRSEMNVSTLELGDSALYLCASSFYSGSFEQFFGPGTRLTVL.

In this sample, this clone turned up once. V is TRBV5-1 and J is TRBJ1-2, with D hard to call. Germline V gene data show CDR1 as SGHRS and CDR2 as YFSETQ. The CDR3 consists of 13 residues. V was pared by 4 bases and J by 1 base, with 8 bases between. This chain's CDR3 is CASSQDFNYGYTF. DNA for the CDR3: TGCGCCAGCAGCCAGGACTTTAACTATGGCTACACCTTC.

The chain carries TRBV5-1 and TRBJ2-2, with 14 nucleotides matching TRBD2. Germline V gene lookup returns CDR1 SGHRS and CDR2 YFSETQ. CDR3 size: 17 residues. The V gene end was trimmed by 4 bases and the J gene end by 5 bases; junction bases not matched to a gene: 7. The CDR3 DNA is TGCGCCAGCAGCATCGGACTAGCGGGAGGAGGGACCGGGGAGCTGTTTTTT. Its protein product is CASSIGLAGGGTGELFF.

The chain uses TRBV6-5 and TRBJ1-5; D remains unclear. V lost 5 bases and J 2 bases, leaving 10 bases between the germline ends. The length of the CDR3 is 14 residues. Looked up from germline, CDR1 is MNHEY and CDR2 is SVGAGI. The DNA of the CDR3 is TGTGCCAGCAGTCTAGAAATCGGCAATCAGCCCCAGCATTTT. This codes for CASSLEIGNQPQHF.

The CDR3 bases are TGCGCCAGCAGCCAAGGGACAGGGGAGGGCAATGAGCAGTTCTTC. Translation gives CASSQGTGEGNEQFF. The rearrangement links TRBV4-3 to TRBJ2-1, with TRBD1 identical over 9 bases. Per the germline V gene, CDR1 is LGHNA and CDR2 is YSLEER. This CDR3 spans 15 amino acids. After removal of 1 base from V and 6 bases from J, the junction contained 4 bases not matched to a gene.

The DNA of the CDR3 is TGTGCCAGTCGACCCTCGAGGAACACTGAAGCTTTCTTT. This sequence encodes CASRPSRNTEAFF. The chain recombines TRBV19 with TRBJ1-1; D not certain. CDR3 length equals 13 residues. Trimming removed 8 bases at V and 1 base at J, with 11 bases between. Germline V CDR1 and CDR2: LNHDA, SQIVND (reference sequence).

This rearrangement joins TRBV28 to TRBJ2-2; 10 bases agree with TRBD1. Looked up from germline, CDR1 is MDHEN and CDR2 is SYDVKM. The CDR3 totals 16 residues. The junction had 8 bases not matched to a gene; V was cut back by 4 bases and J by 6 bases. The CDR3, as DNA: TGTGCCAGCAGTTCCCCCGGGACAGGGGTTGCCGGGGAGCTGTTTTTT. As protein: CASSSPGTGVAGELFF.

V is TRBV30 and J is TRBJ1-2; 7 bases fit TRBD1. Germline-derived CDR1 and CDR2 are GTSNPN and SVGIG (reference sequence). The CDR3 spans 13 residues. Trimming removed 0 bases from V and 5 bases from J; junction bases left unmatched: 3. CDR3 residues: CAWSVKGAYGYTF. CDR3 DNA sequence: TGTGCCTGGAGTGTAAAGGGGGCTTATGGCTACACCTTC.

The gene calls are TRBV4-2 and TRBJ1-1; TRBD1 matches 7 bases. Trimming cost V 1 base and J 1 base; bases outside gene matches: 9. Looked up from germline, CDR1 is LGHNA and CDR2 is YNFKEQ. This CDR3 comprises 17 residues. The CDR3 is CASSQVVHRDRNTEAFF. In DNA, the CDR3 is TGTGCCAGCAGCCAAGTGGTTCATAGGGACAGGAACACTGAAGCTTTCTTT.

CDR3 nucleotide sequence: TGTGCCAGCAGCTTAGGTCTAGGACTAACATACGAGCAGTACTTC. It specifies CASSLGLGLTYEQYF. The gene calls are TRBV11-2 and TRBJ2-7; D might be TRBD2 (6 bases). The germline gives CDR1 SGHAT, CDR2 FQNNGV. The V end lost 1 base, the J end lost 4 bases, and 14 bases lay between the germline ends. The CDR3 has 15 residues.

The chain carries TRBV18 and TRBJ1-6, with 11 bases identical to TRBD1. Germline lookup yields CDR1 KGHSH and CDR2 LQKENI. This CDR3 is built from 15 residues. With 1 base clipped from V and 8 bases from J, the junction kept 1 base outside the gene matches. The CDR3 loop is CASSPRDRGDSPLHF. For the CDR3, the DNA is TGTGCCAGCTCACCACGGGACAGGGGGGATTCACCCCTCCACTTT.

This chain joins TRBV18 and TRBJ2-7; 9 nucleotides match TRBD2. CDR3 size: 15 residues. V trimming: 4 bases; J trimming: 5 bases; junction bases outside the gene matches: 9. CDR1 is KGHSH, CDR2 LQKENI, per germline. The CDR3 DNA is TGTGCCAGCTCACGGGATAGCGGGAGAAGGGACGAGCAGTACTTC. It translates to CASSRDSGRRDEQYF.

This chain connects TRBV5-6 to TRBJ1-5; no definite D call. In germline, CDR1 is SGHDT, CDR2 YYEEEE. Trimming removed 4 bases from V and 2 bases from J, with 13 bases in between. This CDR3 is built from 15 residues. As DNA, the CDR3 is TGTGCCAGCAGCCTCTGGACGCCCGGCAATCAGCCCCAGCATTTT. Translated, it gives CASSLWTPGNQPQHF.

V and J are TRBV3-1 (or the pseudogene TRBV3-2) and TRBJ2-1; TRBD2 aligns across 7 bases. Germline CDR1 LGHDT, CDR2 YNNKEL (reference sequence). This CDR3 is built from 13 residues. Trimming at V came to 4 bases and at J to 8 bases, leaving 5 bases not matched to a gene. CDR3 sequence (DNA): TGTGCCAGCAGCCTCCGAGCGGGATATGAGCAGTTCTTC. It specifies CASSLRAGYEQFF.

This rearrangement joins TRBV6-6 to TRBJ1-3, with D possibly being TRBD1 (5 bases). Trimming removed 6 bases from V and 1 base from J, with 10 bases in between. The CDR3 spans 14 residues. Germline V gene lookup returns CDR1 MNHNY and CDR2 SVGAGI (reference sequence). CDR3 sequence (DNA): TGTGCCAGCAGCGGGACGTCGTCTGGAAACACCATATATTTT. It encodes CASSGTSSGNTIYF.

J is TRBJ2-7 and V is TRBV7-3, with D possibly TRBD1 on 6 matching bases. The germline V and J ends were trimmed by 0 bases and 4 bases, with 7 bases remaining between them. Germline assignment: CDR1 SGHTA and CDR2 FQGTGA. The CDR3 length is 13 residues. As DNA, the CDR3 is TGTGCCAGCAGCTTAACGACAGGTTACGAGCAGTACTTC. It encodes CASSLTTGYEQYF.

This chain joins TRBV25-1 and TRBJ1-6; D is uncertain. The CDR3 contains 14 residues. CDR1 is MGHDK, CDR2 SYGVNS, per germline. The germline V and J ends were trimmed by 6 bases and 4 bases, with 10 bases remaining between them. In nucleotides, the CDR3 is TGTGCCAGCAGCCTGACCGAATATAATTCACCCCTCCACTTT. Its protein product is CASSLTEYNSPLHF.

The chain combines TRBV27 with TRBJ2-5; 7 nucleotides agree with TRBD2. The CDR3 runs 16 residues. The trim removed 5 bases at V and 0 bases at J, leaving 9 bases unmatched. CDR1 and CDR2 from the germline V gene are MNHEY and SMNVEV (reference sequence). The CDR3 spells CASSAQVGRYQETQYF. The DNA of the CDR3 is TGTGCCAGCAGTGCTCAGGTCGGGAGGTACCAAGAGACCCAGTACTTC.

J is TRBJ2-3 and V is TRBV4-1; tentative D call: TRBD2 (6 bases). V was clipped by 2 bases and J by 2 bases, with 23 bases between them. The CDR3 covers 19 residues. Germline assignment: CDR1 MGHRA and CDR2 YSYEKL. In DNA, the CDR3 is TGCGCCAGCAGCCAACCGGGACTCACCAGTCCGACCCCCACAGATACGCAGTATTTT. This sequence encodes CASSQPGLTSPTPTDTQYF.

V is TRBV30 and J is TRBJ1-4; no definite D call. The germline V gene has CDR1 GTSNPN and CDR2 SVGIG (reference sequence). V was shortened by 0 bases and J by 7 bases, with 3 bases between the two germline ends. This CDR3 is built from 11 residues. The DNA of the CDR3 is TGTGCCTGGAGTGTAGTTGAAAAACTGTTTTTT. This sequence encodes CAWSVVEKLFF.

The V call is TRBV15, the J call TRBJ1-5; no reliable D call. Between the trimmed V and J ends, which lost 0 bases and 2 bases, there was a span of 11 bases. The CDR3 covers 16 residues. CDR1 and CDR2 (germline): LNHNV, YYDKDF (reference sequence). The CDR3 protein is CATSRDLRMGNQPQHF. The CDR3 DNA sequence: TGTGCCACCAGCAGAGATCTGAGGATGGGCAATCAGCCCCAGCATTTT.